This TCR beta chain is drawn from a study of molecular identifiers for immune sequencing clone quantification (dated by TCRdb to the late 2010s). A note on the overall study: For a replicate experiment, RNA from roughly 20,000 or 100,000 naive CD8 T cells was divided into five aliquots, and four of the five aliquots were sequenced. This methods study benchmarked molecular-identifier clustering-based TCR repertoire sequencing (MIDCIRS) and TCR RNA copy counting, using CD8 T cells to do so. Paper-wide results and their limitations: When barcode sub-clustering was not used, chimeric consensus sequences inflated TCR diversity, with chimeras reaching as high as 47%. In CMV-specific effector cells, clones with more than 20 RNA copies accounted for over 99% of molecules, whereas in naive cells such clones accounted for under 1%. The sizes of highly expanded clones could end up underestimated when identical TCR molecules share a barcode. Spiked-in Jurkat TCR RNA equal to a single cell's worth was reported to be detectable even within 1,100,000 naive CD8 T cells. Modeling estimated about 3 recovered TCR RNA copies per cell, compared with about ten by digital PCR, which implies about 30% capture efficiency. Naive libraries contained spiked-in Jurkat TCR RNA (more than 9 copies' worth), which is not part of the donor repertoire.

This clonotype was detected many times. Its target antigen remains unknown. Base qualities are not recorded, but no much larger clone differs from it by a single base. Libraries of naive CD8 T cells were generated from roughly 21,000 to 960,000 sorted cells, with 10%, 30% or 50% of the purified RNA used. Naive CD8 T cells were FACS-sorted as CD8+CD4-CCR7+CD45RA+ on a BD FACSAria II into RLT Plus buffer. Detection sensitivity was tested by spiking Jurkat RNA equal to roughly nine TCR copies' worth into samples containing roughly 19,000-1,100,000 naive CD8 T cells. CD8 T cells were enriched with RosetteSep CD8+ T Cell Enrichment Cocktail and Ficoll-Paque, followed by ACK red cell lysis. The trim is 0 bases for V and 4 bases for J, with a gap of 9 bases between the germline ends. Via the germline V gene, CDR1 is WSHSY and CDR2 SAAADI. The cysteine opens and the phenylalanine closes a CDR3 of 14 amino acids. Only CDR3 DNA remains: 42 bases, in frame from the first base.

The library was obtained by PCR. Instrument on record: Illumina HiSeq 4000. Bulk TCR libraries were prepared as previously described, using TCR primers listed in Table S5. The Qiagen AllPrep DNA/RNA kit was used to purify total RNA. Reads from multiple sequencing runs of the same library were pooled before analysis. Concerning the study's data processing: Reads were retained only if an exact TCR constant sequence was present, and the retained reads were trimmed to 150 nt and grouped according to their 12-nt molecular barcodes. Reads within each barcode group were sub-clustered using a 15% Levenshtein threshold, and quality-weighted consensus sequences were constructed for each RNA molecule. Non-functional sequences were discarded, and so were lower-count sequences lying one edit away from another sequence. Based on fitting two negative binomial distributions, any barcode sub-cluster with under 20% of the maximum read count was discarded. TCRdb reprocessed the public reads (quality trimming at Q25 with fastp, clone calling with MiXCR) and kept in-frame beta chains. Every CDR3 protein is listed once, alongside the most common genes and DNA of its rows. The V and J calls and clone size are TCRdb's, not the authors'. Within this sample are about 640,000 distinct CDR3 sequences, with about 20% of them counted one time only. The ten largest account for around 0.86% of the sample.

Sequencing input: naive CD8+ T cells from blood, with Jurkat cell RNA spiked in. The cell subset or site label, as the study defines it: FACS-sorted CD8+CD4-CCR7+CD45RA+ naive T cells. The chain employs TRBV10-2 and TRBJ2-5; the D gene cannot be resolved beyond TRBD1 or TRBD2, each matching 6 bases. The source is a human donor in good health. Some libraries in this study had Jurkat cell RNA spiked in. The nucleotides read TGCGCCAGCAGTGAGTCCGGGGGCGTAGAGACCCAGTACTTC. This gives the protein CASSESGGVETQYF.